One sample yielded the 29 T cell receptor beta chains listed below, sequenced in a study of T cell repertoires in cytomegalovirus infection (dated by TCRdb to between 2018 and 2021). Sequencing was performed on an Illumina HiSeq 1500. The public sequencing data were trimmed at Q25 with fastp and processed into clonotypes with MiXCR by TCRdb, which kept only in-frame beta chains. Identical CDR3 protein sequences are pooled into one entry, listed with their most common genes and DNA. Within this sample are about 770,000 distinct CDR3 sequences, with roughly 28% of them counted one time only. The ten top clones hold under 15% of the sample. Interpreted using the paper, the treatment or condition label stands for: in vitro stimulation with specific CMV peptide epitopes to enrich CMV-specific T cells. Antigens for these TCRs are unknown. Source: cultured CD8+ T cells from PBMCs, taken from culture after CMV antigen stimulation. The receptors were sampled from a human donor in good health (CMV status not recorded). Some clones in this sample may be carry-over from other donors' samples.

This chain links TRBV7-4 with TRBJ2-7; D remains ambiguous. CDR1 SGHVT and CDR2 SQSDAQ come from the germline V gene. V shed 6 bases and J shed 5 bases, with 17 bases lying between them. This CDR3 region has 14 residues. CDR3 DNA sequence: TGTGCCAGCAGTTCAGTGGTCTTACCTAACGAGCAGTACTTC. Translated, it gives CASSSVVLPNEQYF.

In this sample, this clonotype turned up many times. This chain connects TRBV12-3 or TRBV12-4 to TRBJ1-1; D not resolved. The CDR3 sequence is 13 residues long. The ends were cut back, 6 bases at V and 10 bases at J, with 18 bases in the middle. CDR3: CASSLPGEEAAFF. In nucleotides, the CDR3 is TGTGCCAGCAGCCTACCCGGGGAGGAGGCAGCTTTCTTT.

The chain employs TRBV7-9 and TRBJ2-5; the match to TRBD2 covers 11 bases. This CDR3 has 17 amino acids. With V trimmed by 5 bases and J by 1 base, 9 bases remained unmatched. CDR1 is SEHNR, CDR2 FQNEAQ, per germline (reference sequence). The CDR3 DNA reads TGTGCCAGCAGCCCCGGGACTAGCGGATTATCCCAAGAGACCCAGTACTTC. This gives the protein CASSPGTSGLSQETQYF.

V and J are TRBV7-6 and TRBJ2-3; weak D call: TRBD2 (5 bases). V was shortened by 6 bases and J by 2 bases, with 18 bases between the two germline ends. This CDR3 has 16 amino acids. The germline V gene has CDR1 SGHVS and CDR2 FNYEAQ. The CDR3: CASSFSNGKHTDTQYF. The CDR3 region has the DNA TGTGCCAGCAGTTTTTCCAACGGGAAGCACACAGATACGCAGTATTTT. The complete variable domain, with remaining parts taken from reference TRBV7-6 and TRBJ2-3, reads GAGVSQSPRYKVTKRGQDVALRCDPISGHVSLYWYRQALGQGPEFLTYFNYEAQQDKSGLPNDRFSAERPEGSISTLTIQRTEQRDSAMYRCASSFSNGKHTDTQYFGPGTRLTVL.

The DNA for the CDR3 is TGCAGTGCTAGTACGGGGTATAGCAATCAGCCCCAGCATTTT. Protein sequence: CSASTGYSNQPQHF. The V and J genes are TRBV20-1 and TRBJ1-5; D remains unclear. The CDR3 spans 14 residues. Germline V lookup: CDR1 DFQATT, CDR2 SNEGSKA (reference sequence). Trimming left V 3 bases short and J 0 bases short, with 9 bases between.

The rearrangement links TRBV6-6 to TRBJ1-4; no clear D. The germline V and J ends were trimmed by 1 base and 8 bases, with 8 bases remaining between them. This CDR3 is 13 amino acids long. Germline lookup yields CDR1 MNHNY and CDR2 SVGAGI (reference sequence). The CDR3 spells CASSYFLSEKLFF. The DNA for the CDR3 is TGTGCCAGCAGTTACTTCCTCTCCGAAAAACTGTTTTTT.

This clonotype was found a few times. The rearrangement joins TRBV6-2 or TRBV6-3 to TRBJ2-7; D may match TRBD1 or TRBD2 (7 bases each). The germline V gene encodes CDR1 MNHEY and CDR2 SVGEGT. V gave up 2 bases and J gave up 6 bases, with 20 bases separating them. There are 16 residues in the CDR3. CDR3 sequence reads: CASSYGRMAGGAEQYV. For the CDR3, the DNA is TGTGCCAGCAGTTACGGGAGGATGGCAGGGGGGGCCGAGCAGTACGTC.

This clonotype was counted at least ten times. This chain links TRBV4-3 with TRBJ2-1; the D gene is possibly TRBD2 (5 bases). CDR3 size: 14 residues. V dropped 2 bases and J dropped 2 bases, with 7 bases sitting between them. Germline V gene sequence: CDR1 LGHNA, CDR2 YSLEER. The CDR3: CASSQLGAYNEQFF. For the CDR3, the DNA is TGCGCCAGCAGCCAACTGGGAGCCTACAATGAGCAGTTCTTC.

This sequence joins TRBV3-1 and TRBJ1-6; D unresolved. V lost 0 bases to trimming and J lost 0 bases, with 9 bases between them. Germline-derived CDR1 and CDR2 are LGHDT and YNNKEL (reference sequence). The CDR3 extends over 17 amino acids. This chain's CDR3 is CASSQDVWGSYNSPLHF. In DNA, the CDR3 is TGTGCCAGCAGCCAAGATGTGTGGGGCTCCTATAATTCACCCCTCCACTTT.

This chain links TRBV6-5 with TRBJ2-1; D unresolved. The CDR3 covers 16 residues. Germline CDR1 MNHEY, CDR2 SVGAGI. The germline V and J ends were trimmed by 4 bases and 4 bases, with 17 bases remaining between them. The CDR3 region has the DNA TGTGCCAGCAGTTCCCGAGCGCTGCCAGTATACAATGAGCAGTTCTTC. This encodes CASSSRALPVYNEQFF.

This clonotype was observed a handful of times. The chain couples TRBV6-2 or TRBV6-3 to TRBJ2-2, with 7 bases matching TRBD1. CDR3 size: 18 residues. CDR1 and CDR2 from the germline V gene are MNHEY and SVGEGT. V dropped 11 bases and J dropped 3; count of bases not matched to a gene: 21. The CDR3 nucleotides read TGTGCCGGCCAACGTCGAGGGGGCATTGGGTCGTACACCGGGGAGCTGTTTTTT. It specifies CAGQRRGGIGSYTGELFF.

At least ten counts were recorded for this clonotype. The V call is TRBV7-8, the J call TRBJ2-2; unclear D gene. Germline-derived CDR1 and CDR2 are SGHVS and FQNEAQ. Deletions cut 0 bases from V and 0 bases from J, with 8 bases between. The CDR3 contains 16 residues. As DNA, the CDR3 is TGTGCCAGCAGCTTAGCAGGAAGACCGAACACCGGGGAGCTGTTTTTT. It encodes CASSLAGRPNTGELFF.

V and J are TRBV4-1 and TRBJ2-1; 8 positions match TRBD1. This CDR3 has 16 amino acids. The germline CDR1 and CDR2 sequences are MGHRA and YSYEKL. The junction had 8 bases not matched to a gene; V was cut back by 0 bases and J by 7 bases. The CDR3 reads CASSQERQGAGNEQFF. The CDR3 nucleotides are TGCGCCAGCAGCCAAGAACGGCAGGGGGCAGGTAATGAGCAGTTCTTC.

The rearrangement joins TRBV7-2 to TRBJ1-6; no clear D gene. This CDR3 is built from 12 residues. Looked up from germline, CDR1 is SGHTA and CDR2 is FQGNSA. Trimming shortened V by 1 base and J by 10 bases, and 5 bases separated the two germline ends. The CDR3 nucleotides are TGTGCCAGCAGCTTAGTTCGATCACCCCTCCACTTT. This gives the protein CASSLVRSPLHF.

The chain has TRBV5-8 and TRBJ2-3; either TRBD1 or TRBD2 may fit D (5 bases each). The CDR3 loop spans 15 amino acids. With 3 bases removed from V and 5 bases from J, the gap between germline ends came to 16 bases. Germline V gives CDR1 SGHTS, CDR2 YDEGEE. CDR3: CASSWSGSFRDTQYF. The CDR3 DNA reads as TGTGCCAGCAGCTGGTCAGGGAGTTTTCGAGATACGCAGTATTTT.

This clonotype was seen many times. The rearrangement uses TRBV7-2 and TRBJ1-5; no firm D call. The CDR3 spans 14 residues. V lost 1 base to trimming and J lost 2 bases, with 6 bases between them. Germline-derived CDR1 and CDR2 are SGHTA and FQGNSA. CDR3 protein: CASSLVSGNQPQHF. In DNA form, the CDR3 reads TGTGCCAGCAGCTTAGTAAGTGGCAATCAGCCCCAGCATTTT. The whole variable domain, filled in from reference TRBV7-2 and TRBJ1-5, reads GAGVSQSPSNKVTEKGKDVELRCDPISGHTALYWYRQSLGQGLEFLIYFQGNSAPDKSGLPSDRFSAERTGGSVSTLTIQRTQQEDSAVYLCASSLVSGNQPQHFGDGTRLSIL.

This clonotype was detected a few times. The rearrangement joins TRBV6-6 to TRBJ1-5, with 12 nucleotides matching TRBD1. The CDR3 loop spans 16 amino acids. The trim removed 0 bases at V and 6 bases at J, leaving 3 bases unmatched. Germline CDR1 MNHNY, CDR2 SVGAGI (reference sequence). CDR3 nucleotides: TGTGCCAGCAGTTACTCAGGGACAGGGGGCGGTCAGCCCCAGCATTTT. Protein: CASSYSGTGGGQPQHF.

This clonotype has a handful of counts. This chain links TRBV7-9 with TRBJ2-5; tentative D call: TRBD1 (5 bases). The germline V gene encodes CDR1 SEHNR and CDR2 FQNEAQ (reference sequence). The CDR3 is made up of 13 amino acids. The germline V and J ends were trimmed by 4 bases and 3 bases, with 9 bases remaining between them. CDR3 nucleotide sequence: TGTGCCAGCAGCTCAGGGAAAAAAGAGACCCAGTACTTC. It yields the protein CASSSGKKETQYF. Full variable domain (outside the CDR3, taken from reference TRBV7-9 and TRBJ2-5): DTGVSQNPRHKITKRGQNVTFRCDPISEHNRLYWYRQTLGQGPEFLTYFQNEAQLEKSRLLSDRFSAERPKGSFSTLEIQRTEQGDSAMYLCASSSGKKETQYFGPGTRLLVL.

The CDR3 sequence is CASSTGPTPEAFF. Here the CDR3 DNA reads TGTGCCAGTAGTACAGGACCGACCCCTGAAGCTTTCTTT. The chain links TRBV19 to TRBJ1-1; D ambiguous. The CDR3 consists of 13 residues. The ends were cut back, 4 bases at V and 6 bases at J, with 12 bases in the middle. Germline lookup yields CDR1 LNHDA and CDR2 SQIVND (reference sequence).

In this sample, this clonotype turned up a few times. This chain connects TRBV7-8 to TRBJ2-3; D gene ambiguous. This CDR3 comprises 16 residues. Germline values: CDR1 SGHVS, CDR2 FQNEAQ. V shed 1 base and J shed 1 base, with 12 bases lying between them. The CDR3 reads CASSLDRRVGTDTQYF. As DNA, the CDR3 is TGTGCCAGCAGCTTAGATCGGCGTGTTGGCACAGATACGCAGTATTTT.

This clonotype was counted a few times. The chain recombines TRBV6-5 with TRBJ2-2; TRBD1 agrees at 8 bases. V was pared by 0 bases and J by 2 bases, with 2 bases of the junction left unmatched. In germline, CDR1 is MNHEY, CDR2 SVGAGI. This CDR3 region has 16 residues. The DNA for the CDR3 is TGTGCCAGCAGTTACTCGGACAGGGCAAACACCGGGGAGCTGTTTTTT. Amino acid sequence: CASSYSDRANTGELFF.

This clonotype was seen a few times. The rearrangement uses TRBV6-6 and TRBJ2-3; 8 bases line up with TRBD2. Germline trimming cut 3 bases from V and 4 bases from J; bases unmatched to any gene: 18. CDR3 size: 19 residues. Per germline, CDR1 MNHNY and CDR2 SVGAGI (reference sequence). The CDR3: CASSYWSLAAGGFADTQYF. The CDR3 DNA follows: TGTGCCAGCAGTTATTGGAGCCTAGCTGCGGGGGGATTCGCAGATACGCAGTATTTT.

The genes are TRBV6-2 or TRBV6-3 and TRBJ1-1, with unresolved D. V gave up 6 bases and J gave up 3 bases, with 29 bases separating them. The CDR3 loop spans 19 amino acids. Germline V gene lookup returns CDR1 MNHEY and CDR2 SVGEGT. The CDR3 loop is CASSRPKMVSFLVDTEAFF. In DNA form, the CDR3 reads TGTGCCAGCAGCAGACCAAAGATGGTCAGCTTTCTTGTGGACACTGAAGCTTTCTTT.

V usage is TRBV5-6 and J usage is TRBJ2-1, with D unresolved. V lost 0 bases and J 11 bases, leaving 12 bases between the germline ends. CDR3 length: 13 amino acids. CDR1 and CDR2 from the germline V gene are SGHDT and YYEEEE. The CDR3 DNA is TGTGCCAGCAGCTTGGCCAACCCGCAGCAGCAGTTCTTC. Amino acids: CASSLANPQQQFF.

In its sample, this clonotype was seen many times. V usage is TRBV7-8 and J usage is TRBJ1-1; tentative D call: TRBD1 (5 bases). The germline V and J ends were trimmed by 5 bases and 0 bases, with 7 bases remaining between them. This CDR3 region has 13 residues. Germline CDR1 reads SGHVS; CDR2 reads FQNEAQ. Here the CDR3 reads CASSETVNTEAFF. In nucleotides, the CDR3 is TGTGCCAGCAGCGAGACAGTGAACACTGAAGCTTTCTTT.

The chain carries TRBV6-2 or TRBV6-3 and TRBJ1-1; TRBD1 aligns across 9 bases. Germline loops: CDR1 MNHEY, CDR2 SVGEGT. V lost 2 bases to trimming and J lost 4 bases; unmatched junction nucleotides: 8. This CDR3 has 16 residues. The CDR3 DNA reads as TGTGCCAGCAGTTACGACCCGGGACAGGGATTCACTGAAGCTTTCTTT. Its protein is CASSYDPGQGFTEAFF.

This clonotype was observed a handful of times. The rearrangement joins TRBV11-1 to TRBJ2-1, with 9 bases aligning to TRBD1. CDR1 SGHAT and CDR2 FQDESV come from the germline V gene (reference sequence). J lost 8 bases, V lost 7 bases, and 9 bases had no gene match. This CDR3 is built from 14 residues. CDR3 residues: CASNRNRGLYEQFF. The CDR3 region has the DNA TGTGCCAGCAACCGGAACAGGGGGCTTTATGAGCAGTTCTTC. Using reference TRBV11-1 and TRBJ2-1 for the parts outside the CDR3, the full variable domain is EAEVAQSPRYKITEKSQAVAFWCDPISGHATLYWYRQILGQGPELLVQFQDESVVDDSQLPKDRFSAERLKGVDSTLKIQPAELGDSAMYLCASNRNRGLYEQFFGPGTRLTVL.

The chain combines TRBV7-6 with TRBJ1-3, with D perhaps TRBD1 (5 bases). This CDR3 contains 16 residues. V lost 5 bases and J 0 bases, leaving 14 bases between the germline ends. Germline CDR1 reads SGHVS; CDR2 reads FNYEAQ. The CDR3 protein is CASSAGRPSSGNTIYF. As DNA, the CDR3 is TGTGCCAGCAGCGCGGGACGGCCGAGCTCTGGAAACACCATATATTTT. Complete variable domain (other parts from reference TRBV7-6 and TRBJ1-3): GAGVSQSPRYKVTKRGQDVALRCDPISGHVSLYWYRQALGQGPEFLTYFNYEAQQDKSGLPNDRFSAERPEGSISTLTIQRTEQRDSAMYRCASSAGRPSSGNTIYFGEGSWLTVV.

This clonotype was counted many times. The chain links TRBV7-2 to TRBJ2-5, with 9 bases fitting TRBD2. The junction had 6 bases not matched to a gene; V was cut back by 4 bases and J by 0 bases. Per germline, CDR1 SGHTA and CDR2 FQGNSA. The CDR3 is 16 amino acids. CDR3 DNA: TGTGCCAGCAGCTCTCGGACTAGCGTAGACCAAGAGACCCAGTACTTC. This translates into CASSSRTSVDQETQYF.